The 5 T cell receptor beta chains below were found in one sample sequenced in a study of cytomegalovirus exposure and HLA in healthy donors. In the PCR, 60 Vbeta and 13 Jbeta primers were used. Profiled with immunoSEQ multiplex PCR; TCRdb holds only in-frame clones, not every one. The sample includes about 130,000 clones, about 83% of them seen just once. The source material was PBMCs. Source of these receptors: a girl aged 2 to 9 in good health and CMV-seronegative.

The CDR3 sequence: CASTPGSGDTQYF. CDR3 bases: TGTGCCAGCACCCCAGGATCGGGGGATACGCAGTATTTT. The rearrangement joins TRBV25-1 to TRBJ2-3; D possibly corresponds to TRBD2 (5 bases). The V end was cut by 7 bases, the J end by 6 bases, with 14 bases between. Germline CDR1 is MGHDK and CDR2 is SYGVNS. CDR3 size: 13 residues.

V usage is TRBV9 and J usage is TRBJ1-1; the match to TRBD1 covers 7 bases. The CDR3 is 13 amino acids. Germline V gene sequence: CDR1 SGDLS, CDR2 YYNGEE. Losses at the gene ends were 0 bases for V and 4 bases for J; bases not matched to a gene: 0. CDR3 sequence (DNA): TGTGCCAGCAGCGTAGGACAGGGCACTGAAGCTTTCTTT. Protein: CASSVGQGTEAFF.

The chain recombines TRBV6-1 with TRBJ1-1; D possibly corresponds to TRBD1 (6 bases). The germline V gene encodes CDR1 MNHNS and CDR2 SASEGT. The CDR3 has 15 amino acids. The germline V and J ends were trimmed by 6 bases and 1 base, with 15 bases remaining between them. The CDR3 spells CASSVTGHANTEAFF. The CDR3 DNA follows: TGTGCCAGCAGCGTTACGGGACACGCGAACACTGAAGCTTTCTTT.

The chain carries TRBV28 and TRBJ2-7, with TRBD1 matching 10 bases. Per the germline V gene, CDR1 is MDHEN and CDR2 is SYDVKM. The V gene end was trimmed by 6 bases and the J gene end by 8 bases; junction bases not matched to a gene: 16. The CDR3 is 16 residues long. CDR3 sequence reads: CASSFPAWGTGAKQYF. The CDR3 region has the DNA TGTGCCAGCAGCTTCCCCGCTTGGGGGACAGGGGCAAAGCAGTACTTC.

The CDR3 region is CASSLEGGAGIAEAFF. CDR3 sequence (DNA): TGTGCCAGCAGTTTAGAGGGGGGGGCTGGGATCGCTGAAGCTTTCTTT. This chain links TRBV28 with TRBJ1-1; the D gene is possibly TRBD1 (6 bases). The ends were cut back, 2 bases at V and 6 bases at J, with 19 bases in the middle. The CDR3 contains 16 residues. Per germline, CDR1 MDHEN and CDR2 SYDVKM.